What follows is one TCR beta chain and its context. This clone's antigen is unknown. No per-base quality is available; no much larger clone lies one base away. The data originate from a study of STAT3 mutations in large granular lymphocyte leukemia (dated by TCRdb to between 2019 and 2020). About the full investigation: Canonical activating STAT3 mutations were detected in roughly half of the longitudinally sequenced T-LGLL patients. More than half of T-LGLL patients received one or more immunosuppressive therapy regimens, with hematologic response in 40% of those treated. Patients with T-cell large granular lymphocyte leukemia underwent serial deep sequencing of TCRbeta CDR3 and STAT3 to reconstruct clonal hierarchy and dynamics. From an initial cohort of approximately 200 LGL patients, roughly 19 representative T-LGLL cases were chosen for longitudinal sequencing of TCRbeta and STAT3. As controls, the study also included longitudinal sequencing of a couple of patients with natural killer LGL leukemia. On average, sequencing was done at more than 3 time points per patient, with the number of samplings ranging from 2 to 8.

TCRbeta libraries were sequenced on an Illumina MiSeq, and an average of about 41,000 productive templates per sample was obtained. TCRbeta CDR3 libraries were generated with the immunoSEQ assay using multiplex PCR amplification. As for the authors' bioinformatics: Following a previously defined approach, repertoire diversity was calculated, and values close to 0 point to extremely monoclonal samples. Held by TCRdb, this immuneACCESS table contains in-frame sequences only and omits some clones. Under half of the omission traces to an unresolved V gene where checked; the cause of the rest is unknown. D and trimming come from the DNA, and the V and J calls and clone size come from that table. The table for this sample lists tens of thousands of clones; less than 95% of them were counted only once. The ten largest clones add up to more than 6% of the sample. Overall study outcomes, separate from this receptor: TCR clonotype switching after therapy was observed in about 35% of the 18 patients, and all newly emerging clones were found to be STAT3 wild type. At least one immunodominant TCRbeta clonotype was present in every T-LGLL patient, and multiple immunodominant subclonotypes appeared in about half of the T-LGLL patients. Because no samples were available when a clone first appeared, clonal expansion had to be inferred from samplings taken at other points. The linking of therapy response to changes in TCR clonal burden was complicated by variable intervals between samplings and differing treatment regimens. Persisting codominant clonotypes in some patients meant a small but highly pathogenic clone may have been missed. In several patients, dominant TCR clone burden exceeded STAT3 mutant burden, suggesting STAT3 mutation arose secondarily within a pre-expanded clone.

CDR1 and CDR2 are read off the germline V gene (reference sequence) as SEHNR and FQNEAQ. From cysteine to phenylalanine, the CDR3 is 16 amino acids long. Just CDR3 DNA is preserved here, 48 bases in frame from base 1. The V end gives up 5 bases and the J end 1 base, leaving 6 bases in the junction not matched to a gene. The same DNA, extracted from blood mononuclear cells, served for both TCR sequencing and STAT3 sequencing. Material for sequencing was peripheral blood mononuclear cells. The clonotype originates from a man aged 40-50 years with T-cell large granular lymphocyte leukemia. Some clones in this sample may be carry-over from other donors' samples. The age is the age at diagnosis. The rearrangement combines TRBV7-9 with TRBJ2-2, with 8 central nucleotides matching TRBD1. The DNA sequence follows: TGTGCCAGCAGCACCGGACAGGGCCTGAACACCGGGGAGCTGTTTTTT. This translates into CASSTGQGLNTGELFF. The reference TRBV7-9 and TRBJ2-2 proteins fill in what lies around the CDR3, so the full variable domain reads DTGVSQNPRHKITKRGQNVTFRCDPISEHNRLYWYRQTLGQGPEFLTYFQNEAQLEKSRLLSDRFSAERPKGSFSTLEIQRTEQGDSAMYLCASSTGQGLNTGELFFGEGSRLTVL.